This T cell receptor beta chain was identified in a study of regulatory T cells in long-lasting Graves disease. Study context: Graves' cases, newly diagnosed, had used antithyroid drugs under 3 months.

Time point noted: newly diagnosed GD, antithyroid drugs for less than 3 months. From RNA extracted from PBMCs, the TCR library was made. The CDR3 runs to 15 residues. CDR1 and CDR2 from the germline V gene are SNHLY and FYNNEI. Trimming shortened V by 7 bases and J by 1 base, and 16 bases separated the two germline ends. In this sample, this clonotype turned up many times. Its antigen is as yet unknown. General study results and limits: Lower TCR diversity was seen in persistent Graves' patients than in newly diagnosed ones.

Arm-PCR of CDR3 regions with iRepertoire HTBI primers generated TCR beta libraries. Original processing notes: The study identified 55 to 80 TRBV and some 15 TRBJ segments across samples. TCRdb used MiXCR to reprocess the multiplex PCR reads, holding one entry per CDR3 protein. The V and J calls were not made by the authors but by TCRdb's processing. Of fewer than 400,000 distinct CDR3 sequences listed, about 20% are singletons. The sequence was collected from a female donor with Graves disease. The chain is built from TRBV2 and TRBJ2-5, with D maybe TRBD2 (7 bases). The material was peripheral blood mononuclear cells (PBMCs), obtained at new diagnosis, from a patient treated with antithyroid drugs. DNA of the CDR3: TGTGCCAGCAAGGGGGGGGGGGTCCCCCAAGAGACCCAGTACTTC. It translates to CASKGGGVPQETQYF. The full variable domain, its missing parts supplied by reference TRBV2 and TRBJ2-5, is EPEVTQTPSHQVTQMGQEVILRCVPISNHLYFYWYRQILGQKVEFLVSFYNNEISEKSEIFDDQFSVERPDGSNFTLKIRSTKLEDSAMYFCASKGGGVPQETQYFGPGTRLLVL.